This T cell receptor (beta chain) was found in a study of metastatic and nonmetastatic thyroid tumors. Turning to the study itself: Repertoire comparisons spanned blood and tumor or nodule tissue from malignant and benign thyroid patients.

Study processing details: The study's classifier, a distant-metastasis tool for papillary thyroid cancer, was built using CDR3 differences across clinicopathological groups. TCRdb recomputed clones from the PCR reads via MiXCR. What appears here as the V and J calls and clone size reflects TCRdb's work, not the paper's. Of under 35,000 clones listed, roughly 23% are singletons. Nobody among the patients had been given any treatment before thyroid surgery. This clone has at least ten counts. Germline V gives CDR1 SGDLS, CDR2 YYNGEE. The CDR3 loop spans 16 amino acids. V lost 4 bases and J lost 2; bases outside the gene matches: 5.

The specimen sequenced was blood. This receptor was obtained from a female donor with papillary thyroid cancer or a benign thyroid nodule (not recorded which). Some clones in this sample may be carry-over from other donors' samples. This chain links TRBV9 with TRBJ2-1, with TRBD2 matching over 11 bases. The CDR3 is CASSPGLAGTYNEQFF. The CDR3 nucleotides read TGTGCCAGCAGCCCTGGACTAGCGGGTACCTACAATGAGCAGTTCTTC.